These 6 T cell receptor beta chains came from one sample sequenced in a study of T cells after yellow fever vaccination. From the 5' RACE reads, TCRdb called clonotypes with MiXCR, one entry per CDR3 protein. The sample includes 100,000 to 150,000 distinct CDR3 sequences, about 8.2% of them seen just once. The specimen was CD8+ T cells sorted from PBMCs, collected on the day of the yellow fever booster vaccination. All receptors come from a man between 18 and 29 years old who received the YFV17D yellow fever vaccine.

This clonotype was picked up a small number of times. The rearrangement uses TRBV20-1 and TRBJ1-2; D is perhaps TRBD1 (6 bases). The germline CDR1 and CDR2 sequences are DFQATT and SNEGSKA (reference sequence). This CDR3 region has 14 residues. In DNA, the CDR3 is TGCAGCATACCGGACAGCTCGTTTAACTATGGCTACACCTTC. Protein product: CSIPDSSFNYGYTF.

The chain combines TRBV2 with TRBJ2-3, with D possibly being TRBD2 (5 bases). Trimming removed 3 bases at V and 2 bases at J, with 15 bases between. This CDR3 comprises 16 residues. Germline V gives CDR1 SNHLY, CDR2 FYNNEI. The DNA for the CDR3 is TGTGCCAGCAGTGACAACGGGGTAGAGGACACAGATACGCAGTATTTT. Translation gives CASSDNGVEDTDTQYF. Variable domain in full (rest from reference TRBV2 and TRBJ2-3): EPEVTQTPSHQVTQMGQEVILRCVPISNHLYFYWYRQILGQKVEFLVSFYNNEISEKSEIFDDQFSVERPDGSNFTLKIRSTKLEDSAMYFCASSDNGVEDTDTQYFGPGTRLTVL.

This clonotype has just a few counts. The chain carries TRBV10-3 and TRBJ1-2; a weak D match, TRBD1 (6 bases). V was shortened by 6 bases and J by 4 bases, with 9 bases between the two germline ends. This CDR3 has 12 residues. The V gene's germline CDR1 is ENHRY and CDR2 SYGVKD. This chain's CDR3 is CAIRETGYGYTF. CDR3 DNA: TGTGCCATCAGGGAGACAGGCTATGGCTACACCTTC.

The V gene is TRBV29-1, the J gene TRBJ1-1, with unresolved D. Germline loops: CDR1 SQVTM, CDR2 ANQGSEA. Trimming removed 4 bases at V and 9 bases at J, with 9 bases between. The CDR3 is made up of 10 amino acids. DNA of the CDR3: TGCAGCGTTGGAGAGGAGCAAGCTTTCTTT. Amino acid sequence: CSVGEEQAFF.

The chain employs TRBV10-2 and TRBJ2-6; D not certain. Looked up from germline, CDR1 is WSHSY and CDR2 is SAAADI. Deletions cut 1 base from V and 1 base from J, with 8 bases between. The CDR3 contains 16 residues. In DNA, the CDR3 is TGCGCCAGCAGTGAGTTGGAGCTTTCTGGGGCCAACGTCCTGACTTTC. This gives the protein CASSELELSGANVLTF.

Only a few counts were recorded for this clonotype. In nucleotides, the CDR3 is TGTGCCAGCAGTGAATCGGTTGGGGACAGGTTCTACGAGCAGTACTTC. Protein sequence: CASSESVGDRFYEQYF. The J gene is TRBJ2-7, the V gene TRBV25-1; 8 nucleotides match TRBD1. V trimming: 1 base; J trimming: 3 bases; junction bases outside the gene matches: 8. The length of the CDR3 is 16 residues. Germline-derived CDR1 and CDR2 are MGHDK and SYGVNS.